These 5 T cell receptor beta chains were all obtained from the same sample, sequenced in a study of T cells in Graves' hyperthyroidism and ophthalmopathy. There were TCR beta CDR3 regions amplified from RNA transcripts. TCR CDR3 underwent first-round RT-PCR with the HTBI primer set. TCRdb passed the multiplex PCR reads through MiXCR, listing each CDR3 protein once. Among over 500,000 distinct CDR3 sequences listed, approximately 17% were seen once. Specimen: blood. Source of these receptors: a woman between 18 and 30 years old with Graves' ophthalmopathy.

In this sample, this clonotype turned up many times. The CDR3 region is CASRQESWTEAFF. DNA of the CDR3: TGTGCCAGCAGGCAGGAAAGTTGGACTGAAGCTTTCTTT. V is TRBV27 and J is TRBJ1-1; no reliable D call. The germline V gene has CDR1 MNHEY and CDR2 SMNVEV (reference sequence). V shed 6 bases and J shed 5 bases, with 13 bases lying between them. The CDR3 is 13 amino acids.

The table lists this clonotype with many counts. V and J are TRBV6-1 and TRBJ2-1, with TRBD2 matching 11 bases. This CDR3 spans 15 amino acids. The V gene's germline CDR1 is MNHNS and CDR2 SASEGT. Trimming took 4 bases from V and 7 from J; bases not matched to a gene: 6. CDR3 DNA sequence: TGTGCCAGCAGTGTGGCTAGCGGGGGGAGGAATGAGCAGTTCTTC. This sequence encodes CASSVASGGRNEQFF.

This chain links TRBV29-1 with TRBJ2-5, with 14 bases that match TRBD2. The CDR3 is made up of 18 amino acids. Germline V gene sequence: CDR1 SQVTM, CDR2 ANQGSEA. The V and J ends lost 2 bases and 0 bases, in that order; junction bases with no gene match: 8. The CDR3 bases are TGCAGCGTTGAACTGGGGACTAGCGGGGGCCGGTACCAAGAGACCCAGTACTTC. Its protein product is CSVELGTSGGRYQETQYF. The full variable domain, completed using reference TRBV29-1 and TRBJ2-5, is SAVISQKPSRDICQRGTSLTIQCQVDSQVTMMFWYRQQPGQSLTLIATANQGSEATYESGFVIDKFPISRPNLTFSTLTVSNMSPEDSSIYLCSVELGTSGGRYQETQYFGPGTRLLVL.

This sequence joins TRBV6-1 and TRBJ2-3; D uncertain. The CDR3 contains 15 residues. Germline V lookup: CDR1 MNHNS, CDR2 SASEGT. Between the trimmed V and J ends, which lost 4 bases and 7 bases, there was a span of 18 bases. CDR3 DNA sequence: TGTGCCAGCAGTGTCCAGGACGGCGGTACAAATACGCAGTATTTT. Translation: CASSVQDGGTNTQYF.

This clonotype was seen many times. The chain combines TRBV20-1 with TRBJ1-5; D gene uncertain. The V and J ends lost 6 bases and 7 bases respectively, with 13 bases between them. Germline V gene data show CDR1 as DFQATT and CDR2 as SNEGSKA (reference sequence). This CDR3 comprises 12 residues. This CDR3 is CSAPNGFQPQHF. The CDR3 DNA sequence: TGCAGTGCCCCGAACGGGTTCCAGCCCCAGCATTTT.